These T cell receptor beta chains were read from a single sample in a study of blood T cell repertoires in COVID-19. TCRdb's copy holds only in-frame clones and misses some; the assay was immunoSEQ multiplex PCR. The sample shows roughly 160,000 clones, 84% of them seen only once. Specimen: peripheral blood. The source of these receptors is an elderly woman with COVID-19, enrolled during active disease. CDR3s include the opening cysteine and the closing phenylalanine or tryptophan. The D gene is left open where the match is weak. Clone size is given for some rows only: seen once, a few or many times, or a class if the clone is expanded.

D gene	clone size	V gene	J gene	CDR3 DNA	CDR3 protein
NA	NA	TRBV19	TRBJ1-2	TGTGCCAGTAGTATAGGGCAGGGCTCTGGCTACACCTTC	CASSIGQGSGYTF
TRBD1	NA	TRBV4-1	TRBJ2-5	TGCGCCAGCAGCCCCCCAGGACAGGGCGGGGAGACCCAGTACTTC	CASSPPGQGGETQYF
NA	NA	TRBV7-8	TRBJ2-1	TGTGCCAGCAGCTTAGAGAGCGGAAGCAATGAGCAGTTCTTC	CASSLESGSNEQFF
NA	NA	TRBV18	TRBJ2-7	TGTGCCAGCTCACCAGTGACAGGCTACGAGCAGTACTTC	CASSPVTGYEQYF
TRBD2	few	TRBV7-2	TRBJ2-7	TGTGCCAGCAGCTTTAAAACTAGCGGGTCCTACGAGCAGTACTTC	CASSFKTSGSYEQYF
NA	NA	TRBV2	TRBJ1-5	TGTGCCAGCAGTGAATATAGAGGTCAGCCCCAGCATTTT	CASSEYRGQPQHF
NA	NA	TRBV24-1	TRBJ1-4	TGTGCCACCTGTCGGGGTTTCGGTAATGAAAAACTGTTTTTT	CATCRGFGNEKLFF
TRBD1	NA	TRBV28	TRBJ2-3	TGTGCCAGCAGCCCTGGACAGGACCGCACAGATACGCAGTATTTT	CASSPGQDRTDTQYF
NA	once	TRBV3-1/TRBV3-2	TRBJ1-4	TGTGCCAGCAGCCAAGGACAAACTGCAACTAATGAAAAACTGTTTTTT	CASSQGQTATNEKLFF
TRBD1	NA	TRBV28	TRBJ2-2	TGTGCCAGCAGATCGGGAGACAGGGGGCTTACAAAGGAGGCCGGGGAGCTGTTTTTT	CASRSGDRGLTKEAGELFF
NA	few	TRBV4-1	TRBJ2-2	TGCGCCAGCAGCCAAATCCCCTCCGGGGAGCTGTTTTTT	CASSQIPSGELFF
NA	NA	TRBV6-5	TRBJ2-7	TGTGCCAGCACCAGCGCACGTTACGAGCAGTACTTC	CASTSARYEQYF
TRBD2	NA	TRBV29-1	TRBJ2-2	TGCAGCGTTCTCGGTAGCGGGGGGGCCACCGGGGAGCTGTTTTTT	CSVLGSGGATGELFF
TRBD2	NA	TRBV4-2	TRBJ2-7	TGTGCCAGCAGCCAAGTGAGTGCAGCGGGGGGTATCGAGCAGTACTTC	CASSQVSAAGGIEQYF
TRBD2	once	TRBV10-3	TRBJ2-3	TGTGCCGTAACTAGCGAGGATACGCAGTATTTT	CAVTSEDTQYF
NA	NA	TRBV29-1	TRBJ1-2	TGCAGCGCTGAGGCGGGAAAAGGCTACACCTTC	CSAEAGKGYTF
NA	NA	TRBV12-3/TRBV12-4	TRBJ1-5	TGTGCCAGCAGTCAAACCCAGGGTACAGCCCAGCATTTT	CASSQTQGTAQHF
NA	NA	TRBV12-2	TRBJ2-5	TGTGCAAGTCGCTTAGCTCCCGCGGGGGAAGAGACCCAGTACTTC	CASRLAPAGEETQYF
NA	few	TRBV21-1	TRBJ2-5	TGTGCCAGCAGACCTAGGCACCAAGAGACCCAGTACTTC	CASRPRHQETQYF
NA	few	TRBV2	TRBJ1-5	TGTGCCAGCAAGGCGGCAGTTGCTTATCAGCCCCAGCATTTT	CASKAAVAYQPQHF
TRBD1	NA	TRBV9	TRBJ2-1	TGTGCCAGCAGCGCACGGACAGGGGGCATATACAATGAGCAGTTCTTC	CASSARTGGIYNEQFF
NA	NA	TRBV2	TRBJ2-2	TGTGCCAGCAGTGAAGCTCTAGCTTCTGGGGAGCTGTTTTTT	CASSEALASGELFF
TRBD1	NA	TRBV3-1/TRBV3-2	TRBJ1-4	TGTGCCAGCAGCCACTTCCGGGACAGGGGGGAGAGTGAAAAACTGTTTTTT	CASSHFRDRGESEKLFF
NA	once	TRBV12-3/TRBV12-4	TRBJ2-5	TGTGCCAGCAGTTCGTATTGGGCGGGGACCCAGTACTTC	CASSSYWAGTQYF
NA	NA	TRBV30	TRBJ1-3	TGTGCCTGGTTGGGCCAGTTTGGAAACACCATATATTTT	CAWLGQFGNTIYF
TRBD2	NA	TRBV2	TRBJ2-3	TGTGCCAGCAGTCGTAGCGGGGGGTCCACAGATACGCAGTATTTT	CASSRSGGSTDTQYF
NA	NA	TRBV7-2	TRBJ2-7	TGTGCCAGCAGCTTAGTTTCGGTATACGAGCAGTACTTC	CASSLVSVYEQYF
NA	NA	TRBV7-9	TRBJ1-2	TGTGCCAGCAGCCTCACCGGGACTGCGAGTGGCTACACCTTC	CASSLTGTASGYTF
TRBD1	NA	TRBV30	TRBJ2-7	TGTGCCTGGAGTGTACCTGGTACAGGGGGATATAAGAACGAGCAGTACTTC	CAWSVPGTGGYKNEQYF
NA	NA	TRBV19	TRBJ1-5	TGTGCCAGTAGTATTTGGGGCTATAGCAATCAGCCCCAGCATTTT	CASSIWGYSNQPQHF
NA	NA	TRBV9	TRBJ2-2	TGTGCCAGCAGTGCTAGTATTCCCGGGGAGCTGTTTTTT	CASSASIPGELFF
NA	NA	TRBV7-2	TRBJ1-5	TGTGCCAGCAGCTTAGGAGGGTGGAGCATCAATCAGCCCCAGCATTTT	CASSLGGWSINQPQHF
TRBD2	NA	TRBV5-5	TRBJ2-2	TGTGCCAGCAGCTTTAGCGGGGGGGCCGGTTTTGTGTCCGGGGAGCTGTTTTTT	CASSFSGGAGFVSGELFF
TRBD1	NA	TRBV19	TRBJ2-7	TGTGCCAGTAGCAGAAGACAGGGGGGTTACGAGCAGTACTTC	CASSRRQGGYEQYF
TRBD2	NA	TRBV3-1/TRBV3-2	TRBJ2-3	TGTGCCAGCAGCCAGGCCGGGACTAGCGGGAGAGGAACGCAGTATTTT	CASSQAGTSGRGTQYF
TRBD2	NA	TRBV24-1	TRBJ2-5	TGTGCCACCAGCCCTCATGGGTCTAGCGGGAGAGGTGAGACCCAGTACTTC	CATSPHGSSGRGETQYF
NA	once	TRBV9	TRBJ1-4	TGTGCCAGCAGCGGTCGGACAGATGAAAAACTGTTTTTT	CASSGRTDEKLFF
NA	NA	TRBV18	TRBJ2-5	TGTGCCAGCTCACCGCTGACAGGGAGGTCAGAGACCCAGTACTTC	CASSPLTGRSETQYF
TRBD2	NA	TRBV28	TRBJ2-5	TGTGCCAGCAGTAGGACTAGCGGGAGCTACGGAGAGACCCAGTACTTC	CASSRTSGSYGETQYF
TRBD1	NA	TRBV19	TRBJ2-7	TGTGCCAGTAGTATCGGGACAGGGGCGTACGAGCAGTACTTC	CASSIGTGAYEQYF
NA	once	TRBV7-9	TRBJ1-3	TGTGCCAGCAGCTTAGCGCGGGAAAGAAACACCATATATTTT	CASSLARERNTIYF
NA	few	TRBV6-4	TRBJ1-2	TGTGCCAGCAGTGACAATCGGGGTGGCTACACCTTC	CASSDNRGGYTF
NA	NA	TRBV10-3	TRBJ1-3	TGTGCCATCAGGGCAGATTCCTCTGGAAACACCATATATTTT	CAIRADSSGNTIYF
NA	NA	TRBV7-3	TRBJ2-7	TGTGCCAGCAGCCAACAAGGGACTGCAAATTACGAGCAGTACTTC	CASSQQGTANYEQYF
NA	NA	TRBV9	TRBJ1-6	TGTGCCAGCAGTCGTAGAATGCAGGGGCCGTATAATTCACCCCTCCACTTT	CASSRRMQGPYNSPLHF
NA	few	TRBV2	TRBJ2-1	TGTGCCAGCAGTGTATTAGTCGCGGTGAATGAGCAGTTCTTC	CASSVLVAVNEQFF
TRBD2	NA	TRBV7-6	TRBJ2-5	TGTGCCAGCAGCCCCCTCGGGCTAGCGGGAGGTTCCCAAGAGACCCAGTACTTC	CASSPLGLAGGSQETQYF
TRBD1	NA	TRBV28	TRBJ1-1	TGTGCCAGCAGTTCCGGGACAGGGTACTCCGAAGCTTTCTTT	CASSSGTGYSEAFF
NA	few	TRBV20-1	TRBJ2-3	TGCAGTGCTGCGTTTTTAGATACGCAGTATTTT	CSAAFLDTQYF
TRBD2	NA	TRBV5-1	TRBJ2-2	TGCGCCAGCAGCTTGCTGGCGGCTAGCGGGAGTATCACCGGGGAGCTGTTTTTT	CASSLLAASGSITGELFF
TRBD1	NA	TRBV7-2	TRBJ1-5	TGTGCCAGCAGCTTAGGGGGGACAGAGGGCAATCAGCCCCAGCATTTT	CASSLGGTEGNQPQHF
NA	NA	TRBV27	TRBJ2-7	TGTGCCACCGCGGGACGGTACTACGAGCAGTACTTC	CATAGRYYEQYF
TRBD2	NA	TRBV10-3	TRBJ2-5	TGTGCCATCAGTCCTACTAGCGGGAGGGCCGGCGAAGAGACCCAGTACTTC	CAISPTSGRAGEETQYF
TRBD1	NA	TRBV11-2	TRBJ2-3	TGTGCCAGCAGCCGGGACAGGGGGGGGTCAGATACGCAGTATTTT	CASSRDRGGSDTQYF
NA	NA	TRBV29-1	TRBJ2-1	TGCAGCGGTGGCGGAGGGTATAATGAGCAGTTCTTC	CSGGGGYNEQFF
TRBD2	NA	TRBV6-6	TRBJ2-1	TGTGCCAGCAGTTCACTAGCGGGGGGTAATGAGCAGTTCTTC	CASSSLAGGNEQFF
NA	NA	TRBV4-2	TRBJ1-4	TGTGCCAGCAGCCAGGGGCAGGAAGGAGAAAAACTGTTTTTT	CASSQGQEGEKLFF
TRBD1	NA	TRBV19	TRBJ1-3	TGTGCCAGTGCCCGGGGACAGGGGGCTGACACCATATATTTT	CASARGQGADTIYF
TRBD2	NA	TRBV5-1	TRBJ2-7	TGCGCCAGCAGCCCGGGGACTAGCGACGAGCAGTACTTC	CASSPGTSDEQYF